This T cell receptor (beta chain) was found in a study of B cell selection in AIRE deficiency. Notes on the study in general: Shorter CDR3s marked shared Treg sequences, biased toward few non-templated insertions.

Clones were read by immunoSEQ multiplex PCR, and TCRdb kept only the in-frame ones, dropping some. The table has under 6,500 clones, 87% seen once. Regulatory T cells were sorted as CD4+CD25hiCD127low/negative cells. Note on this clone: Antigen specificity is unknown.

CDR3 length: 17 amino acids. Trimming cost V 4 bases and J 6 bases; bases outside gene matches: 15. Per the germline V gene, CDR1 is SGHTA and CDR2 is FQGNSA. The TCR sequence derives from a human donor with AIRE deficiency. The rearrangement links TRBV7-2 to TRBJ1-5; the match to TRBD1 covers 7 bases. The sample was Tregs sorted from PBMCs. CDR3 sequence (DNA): TGTGCCAGCAGCTGGGGGTTGGCAGGGGGTCATAGTCAGCCCCAGCATTTT. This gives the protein CASSWGLAGGHSQPQHF.